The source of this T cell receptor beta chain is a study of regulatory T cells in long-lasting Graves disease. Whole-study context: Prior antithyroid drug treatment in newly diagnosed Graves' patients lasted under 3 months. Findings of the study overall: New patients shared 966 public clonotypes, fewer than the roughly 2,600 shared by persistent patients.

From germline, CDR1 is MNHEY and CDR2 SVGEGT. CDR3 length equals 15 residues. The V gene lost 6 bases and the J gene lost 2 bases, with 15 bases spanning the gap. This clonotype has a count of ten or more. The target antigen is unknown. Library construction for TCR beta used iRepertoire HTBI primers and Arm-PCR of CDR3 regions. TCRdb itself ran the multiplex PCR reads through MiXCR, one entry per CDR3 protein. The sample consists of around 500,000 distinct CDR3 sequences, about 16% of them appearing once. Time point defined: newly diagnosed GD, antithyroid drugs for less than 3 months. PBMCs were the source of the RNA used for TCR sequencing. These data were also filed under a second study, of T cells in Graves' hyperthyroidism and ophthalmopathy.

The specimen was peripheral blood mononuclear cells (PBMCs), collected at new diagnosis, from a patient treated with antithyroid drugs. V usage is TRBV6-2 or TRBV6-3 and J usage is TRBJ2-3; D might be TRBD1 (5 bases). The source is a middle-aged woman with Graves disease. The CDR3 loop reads CASSYLLTDTDTQYF. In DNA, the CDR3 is TGTGCCAGCAGCTACCTCCTGACAGACACAGATACGCAGTATTTT.